The 26 T cell receptor beta chains given below trace back to one sample, sequenced in a study of blood T cell repertoires in COVID-19. Some clones are missing from TCRdb's copy, which holds only in-frame ones; the method was immunoSEQ multiplex PCR. The data show around 250,000 clones, 80% to 90% seen once. The sample comprised PBMCs or T cells enriched from blood (not recorded which). These receptors came from a woman in her 50s who had been exposed to COVID-19.

The CDR3: CASSLAAGPNTEAFF. The CDR3 nucleotides read TGTGCCAGCAGCTTAGCTGCCGGTCCGAACACTGAAGCTTTCTTT. The chain recombines TRBV7-9 with TRBJ1-1, with D uncertain. The CDR3 contains 15 residues. Germline CDR1 SEHNR, CDR2 FQNEAQ (reference sequence). The germline V and J ends were trimmed by 0 bases and 1 base, with 9 bases remaining between them. Full variable domain (remainder filled in from reference TRBV7-9 and TRBJ1-1): DTGVSQNPRHKITKRGQNVTFRCDPISEHNRLYWYRQTLGQGPEFLTYFQNEAQLEKSRLLSDRFSAERPKGSFSTLEIQRTEQGDSAMYLCASSLAAGPNTEAFFGQGTRLTVV.

The chain couples TRBV28 to TRBJ2-4; 11 bases are a match to TRBD2. J gave up 0 bases and V 0 bases, and 10 bases lay outside the gene matches. The CDR3 is made up of 20 amino acids. Per germline, CDR1 MDHEN and CDR2 SYDVKM. This CDR3 reads CASSLWSLAGGNLAKNIQYF. In DNA, the CDR3 is TGTGCCAGCAGTTTATGGTCCCTAGCGGGGGGAAATCTAGCCAAAAACATTCAGTACTTC.

The genes are TRBV21-1 and TRBJ1-2; TRBD1 is the table's D call, not checked against the DNA. TRBV21-1 is labeled a pseudogene. The CDR3 loop spans 17 amino acids. CDR3 residues: CASSKLGGTGGFYGYTF. The CDR3 bases are TGTGCCAGCAGCAAACTTGGGGGGACAGGGGGTTTCTATGGCTACACCTTC.

The rearrangement uses TRBV7-9 and TRBJ1-5, with D uncertain. CDR1 and CDR2 from the germline V gene are SEHNR and FQNEAQ (reference sequence). The V and J ends lost 1 base and 5 bases respectively, with 9 bases between them. The CDR3 covers 14 residues. CDR3 DNA: TGTGCCAGCAGCTTAGGGGCACGGCATCAGCCCCAGCATTTT. Translation gives CASSLGARHQPQHF.

This clone has a handful of counts. The chain joins TRBV15 to TRBJ1-1; 8 nucleotides align to TRBD1. J lost 1 base, V lost 8 bases, and 3 bases had no gene match. The CDR3 contains 13 residues. Looked up from germline, CDR1 is LNHNV and CDR2 is YYDKDF (reference sequence). CDR3 nucleotide sequence: TGTGCCACCGACAGGGGTTCGAACACTGAAGCTTTCTTT. Its protein is CATDRGSNTEAFF.

The J gene is TRBJ1-3, the V gene TRBV5-1; D remains unclear. CDR3 length: 14 amino acids. CDR1 is SGHRS, CDR2 YFSETQ, per germline. The V gene lost 2 bases and the J gene lost 0 bases, with 6 bases spanning the gap. The DNA for the CDR3 is TGCGCCAGCAGCTTCGGGGTCTCTGGAAACACCATATATTTT. This encodes CASSFGVSGNTIYF.

With regard to this clone: This CDR3 is also generated by other DNA sequences in the sample. This rearrangement joins TRBV28 to TRBJ1-5; a possible D gene is TRBD1 (6 bases). Deletions cut 9 bases from V and 2 bases from J, with 11 bases between. Germline CDR1 reads MDHEN; CDR2 reads SYDVKM. The CDR3 sequence is 13 residues long. For the CDR3, the DNA is TGTGCCAGTGGGGGGGGCGGCAATCAGCCCCAGCATTTT. This translates into CASGGGGNQPQHF.

This clone was seen a few times. The rearrangement uses TRBV7-2 and TRBJ2-7, with 8 bases fitting TRBD1. Germline trimming cut 6 bases from V and 7 bases from J; bases unmatched to any gene: 8. This CDR3 region has 13 residues. Germline-derived CDR1 and CDR2 are SGHTA and FQGNSA. The CDR3 sequence is CASRPTGGREQYF. The CDR3, as DNA: TGTGCCAGCAGGCCAACAGGGGGGCGGGAGCAGTACTTC.

The genes are TRBV5-1 and TRBJ1-1, with 8 bases matching TRBD1. V was clipped by 5 bases and J by 4 bases; unmatched bases: 7. The CDR3 runs to 14 residues. The V gene's germline CDR1 is SGHRS and CDR2 YFSETQ. CDR3 sequence reads: CASSLGQGLTEAFF. The DNA of the CDR3 is TGCGCCAGCAGTTTAGGACAGGGCCTCACTGAAGCTTTCTTT.

J is TRBJ1-2 and V is TRBV4-3, with 7 bases lining up with TRBD1. Germline CDR1 LGHNA, CDR2 YSLEER. This CDR3 region has 15 residues. The V and J ends lost 3 bases and 6 bases, in that order; junction bases with no gene match: 10. The CDR3 coding sequence is TGCGCCAGCAGCCATGTAACGCAGGGGGTTGATGGCTACACCTTC. Translated: CASSHVTQGVDGYTF.

The rearrangement uses TRBV18 and TRBJ1-2; TRBD1 aligns across 9 bases. Germline V gene sequence: CDR1 KGHSH, CDR2 LQKENI. The CDR3 runs to 20 residues. J was trimmed by 6 bases and V by 2 bases; bases with no gene match: 22. The CDR3 spells CASSPFSPGTGRDSYDGYTF. CDR3 DNA: TGTGCCAGCTCACCATTTAGTCCCGGGACAGGGAGGGACTCCTATGATGGCTACACCTTC. The entire variable domain, with the rest obtained from reference TRBV18 and TRBJ1-2, is as follows: NAGVMQNPRHLVRRRGQEARLRCSPMKGHSHVYWYRQLPEEGLKFMVYLQKENIIDESGMPKERFSAEFPKEGPSILRIQQVVRGDSAAYFCASSPFSPGTGRDSYDGYTFGSGTRLTVV.

V and J are TRBV5-4 and TRBJ1-3; a weak D match, TRBD1 (5 bases). Germline assignment: CDR1 SGHNT and CDR2 YYREEE (reference sequence). The CDR3 consists of 14 residues. The V end was cut by 4 bases, the J end by 7 bases, with 15 bases between. The CDR3 reads CASSPRGGGNTIYF. DNA of the CDR3: TGTGCCAGCAGCCCTCGTGGGGGAGGGAACACCATATATTTT.

The gene calls are TRBV7-9 and TRBJ1-1, with a weak D call TRBD1 (5 bases). The V and J ends lost 0 bases and 5 bases respectively, with 10 bases between them. The CDR3 covers 14 residues. Germline V gene lookup returns CDR1 SEHNR and CDR2 FQNEAQ (reference sequence). This CDR3 is CASSLAKGLTEAFF. CDR3 DNA sequence: TGTGCCAGCAGCTTAGCGAAGGGGCTGACTGAAGCTTTCTTT.

This rearrangement joins TRBV3-1 (or the pseudogene TRBV3-2) to TRBJ2-3; D might be TRBD2 (7 bases). Germline CDR1 reads LGHDT; CDR2 reads YNNKEL (reference sequence). The CDR3 sequence is 18 residues long. V lost 4 bases, J lost 0 bases, and 20 bases lay in between. CDR3 bases: TGTGCCAGCAGCCTAGGGGGGGGGAGTTCAACTAGCACAGATACGCAGTATTTT. It is translated as CASSLGGGSSTSTDTQYF.

This clone was observed a single time. The V and J genes are TRBV9 and TRBJ1-1; 9 bases align to TRBD1. CDR3 length: 14 amino acids. Trimming took 4 bases from V and 4 from J; bases not matched to a gene: 5. Per germline, CDR1 SGDLS and CDR2 YYNGEE. As DNA, the CDR3 is TGTGCCAGCAGCTCGGGACAGGGAGGCACTGAAGCTTTCTTT. Its protein product is CASSSGQGGTEAFF. Full variable domain (rest looked up from reference TRBV9 and TRBJ1-1): DSGVTQTPKHLITATGQRVTLRCSPRSGDLSVYWYQQSLDQGLQFLIQYYNGEERAKGNILERFSAQQFPDLHSELNLSSLELGDSALYFCASSSGQGGTEAFFGQGTRLTVV.

The rearrangement links TRBV29-1 to TRBJ1-1; no definite D call. CDR3 size: 13 residues. The V and J ends lost 4 bases and 2 bases respectively, with 11 bases between them. The germline gives CDR1 SQVTM, CDR2 ANQGSEA. CDR3 residues: CSVGARSNTEAFF. The CDR3 bases are TGCAGCGTTGGAGCTAGATCAAACACTGAAGCTTTCTTT.

The CDR3 bases are TGTGCCAGCAGCCCCCGGACAGGGCTTGTCTATGGCTACACCTTC. Residues: CASSPRTGLVYGYTF. The V gene is TRBV7-2, the J gene TRBJ1-2; TRBD1 aligns across 8 bases. CDR1 and CDR2 (germline): SGHTA, FQGNSA. The CDR3 length is 15 residues. V gave up 5 bases and J gave up 4 bases; unmatched junction bases: 9.

The rearrangement links TRBV10-1 to TRBJ2-3, with D perhaps TRBD1 (5 bases). Trimming took 10 bases from V and 2 from J, leaving 13 bases between them. Germline-derived CDR1 and CDR2 are WNHNN and SYGVQD (reference sequence). This CDR3 is built from 13 residues. DNA for the CDR3: TGCGCCACCTCCCCAGGGCTCACAGATACGCAGTATTTT. It yields the protein CATSPGLTDTQYF.

This chain links TRBV30 with TRBJ1-6; no clear D gene. Germline V gene lookup returns CDR1 GTSNPN and CDR2 SVGIG (reference sequence). The CDR3 length is 13 residues. V was clipped by 1 base and J by 8 bases, with 9 bases between them. CDR3 nucleotides: TGTGCCTGGAGTGGGAGCTCCTATTCACCCCTCCACTTT. It is translated as CAWSGSSYSPLHF.

The V call is TRBV15, the J call TRBJ2-2; TRBD1 matches at 7 bases. The germline CDR1 and CDR2 sequences are LNHNV and YYDKDF (reference sequence). V shed 5 bases, J shed 5 bases, and the junction held 14 bases outside the gene matches. This CDR3 spans 17 amino acids. CDR3: CATSGWTGTLTTGELFF. CDR3 nucleotides: TGTGCCACCAGCGGATGGACAGGAACCTTAACTACCGGGGAGCTGTTTTTT.

The rearrangement links TRBV27 to TRBJ2-1, with D unclear. Deletions cut 2 bases from V and 7 bases from J, with 9 bases between. This CDR3 spans 13 amino acids. CDR1 and CDR2 from the germline V gene are MNHEY and SMNVEV (reference sequence). CDR3 loop: CASSLEAMNEQFF. DNA of the CDR3: TGTGCCAGCAGTTTAGAGGCGATGAATGAGCAGTTCTTC.

In its sample, this clone was seen once. This chain joins TRBV9 and TRBJ1-3; perhaps TRBD1 as D (6 bases). The CDR3 is made up of 16 amino acids. In germline, CDR1 is SGDLS, CDR2 YYNGEE. V was clipped by 4 bases and J by 2 bases, with 16 bases between them. The CDR3 sequence is CASSTRPTGTGNTIYF. The CDR3 nucleotides read TGTGCCAGCAGCACACGACCCACAGGGACTGGAAACACCATATATTTT.

The rearrangement links TRBV15 to TRBJ1-2, with D uncertain. Between the trimmed V and J ends, which lost 0 bases and 3 bases, there was a span of 8 bases. The CDR3 has 14 amino acids. The V gene's germline CDR1 is LNHNV and CDR2 YYDKDF (reference sequence). The CDR3: CATSRDLGDYGYTF. The CDR3 nucleotides read TGTGCCACCAGCAGAGATCTCGGGGACTATGGCTACACCTTC.

The V gene is TRBV14, the J gene TRBJ2-4, with 8 bases matching TRBD2. The CDR3 is made up of 17 amino acids. The V gene's germline CDR1 is SGHDN and CDR2 FVKESK. V was pared by 1 base and J by 1 base, with 6 bases of the junction left unmatched. The CDR3 DNA reads TGTGCCAGCAGCCAAGGTCCGGGGGGGTTCGCCAAAAACATTCAGTACTTC. As protein: CASSQGPGGFAKNIQYF.

The rearrangement links TRBV12-2 to TRBJ2-2; the D call in the table, TRBD1, was not verified against the DNA. TRBV12-2 is assigned pseudogene status. This CDR3 has 17 amino acids. CDR3: CASRLALQGANTGELFF. The CDR3 nucleotides are TGTGCAAGTCGCTTAGCGCTCCAGGGGGCGAACACCGGGGAGCTGTTTTTT.

The chain employs TRBV5-4 and TRBJ2-3, with 15 positions matching TRBD2. Per germline, CDR1 SGHNT and CDR2 YYREEE (reference sequence). Trimming at V came to 4 bases and at J to 2 bases, leaving 8 bases not matched to a gene. The CDR3 covers 18 residues. The CDR3 reads CASSPRGLAGGITDTQYF. CDR3 DNA sequence: TGTGCCAGCAGCCCCAGGGGACTAGCGGGGGGAATCACAGATACGCAGTATTTT.